This T cell receptor (beta chain) was observed in a study of blood T cell repertoires in COVID-19. Study background: The United States, Italy and Spain were the sources of the acute and convalescent COVID-19 samples. Sources were T cells, B-cell-depleted T cells, or PBMCs; the material itself was cDNA or gDNA.

How the authors handled the data: Reference gene primer amplification gave nucleated cell count estimates. This table comes from immunoSEQ multiplex PCR, and its TCRdb copy is limited to in-frame clones, with some not included. The V and J calls and clone size come from that table; D and trimming were worked out from the DNA. The sample has 250,000 to 300,000 clones; 75% to 90% are singletons. The CDR3 runs to 13 residues. Trimming stripped 7 bases from V and 1 base from J, with 10 bases between. The germline CDR1 and CDR2 sequences are SGHTA and FQGNSA. The sequencing sample was made of peripheral blood. This TCR came from a woman in her seventies with acute or convalescent COVID-19. This chain uses TRBV7-2 with TRBJ2-5, with D perhaps TRBD2 (6 bases). The CDR3 nucleotides read TGTGCCAGCACTCGCGGGGTCCAAGAGACCCAGTACTTC. It codes for CASTRGVQETQYF.